The 15 T cell receptor beta chains below all came from one sample that was sequenced in a study of T cell repertoires in cytomegalovirus infection. For these TCRs, the target antigens are not known. TCRdb ran MiXCR on the reads and lists one entry per CDR3 protein. Of fewer than 950,000 distinct CDR3 sequences in the sample, 30% to 35% were seen once. Material: cultured CD8+ T cells from PBMCs, obtained from culture after CMV antigen stimulation. The receptors were sampled from a human donor in good health (CMV status not recorded). Some clones in this sample may be carry-over from other donors' samples.

The genes are TRBV14 and TRBJ2-1; 7 positions agree with TRBD1. CDR1 is SGHDN, CDR2 FVKESK, per germline. With V trimmed by 7 bases and J by 0 bases, 9 bases remained unmatched. This CDR3 has 16 residues. CDR3 sequence reads: CASKGGGYSSYNEQFF. DNA for the CDR3: TGTGCCAGCAAAGGGGGCGGGTATAGCTCCTACAATGAGCAGTTCTTC.

This clonotype occurred many times. The chain has TRBV7-6 and TRBJ1-2; D is unclear. Deletions cut 5 bases from V and 2 bases from J, with 9 bases between. Germline values: CDR1 SGHVS, CDR2 FNYEAQ. This CDR3 spans 13 amino acids. The CDR3 spells CASSPTENYGYTF. The CDR3 DNA follows: TGTGCCAGCAGCCCTACAGAGAACTATGGCTACACCTTC.

This clonotype was counted between two and nine times. The V and J genes are TRBV23-1 and TRBJ1-6; TRBD1 aligns across 10 bases. TRBV23-1 is an ORF, with its function uncertain. V shed 4 bases and J 11 bases; nucleotides not matched to a gene: 8. The CDR3 spans 15 residues. Written as DNA, the CDR3 is TGCGCCAGCAGTCTTCGTGGGACAGGGGTTCCACCCCTCCACTTT. It yields the protein CASSLRGTGVPPLHF.

This clonotype is medium-sized (0.01 to 0.1%). The chain is built from TRBV5-6 and TRBJ2-7; 7 bases are a match to TRBD1. Per germline, CDR1 SGHDT and CDR2 YYEEEE. The V and J ends lost 1 base and 3 bases, in that order; junction bases with no gene match: 7. This CDR3 region has 15 residues. The CDR3 nucleotides are TGTGCCAGCAGCTTGTTGGGGACAGACCTCTACGAGCAGTACGTC. Translation: CASSLLGTDLYEQYV.

This sequence joins TRBV10-3 and TRBJ2-3; D gene unclear. The CDR3 is made up of 15 amino acids. CDR1 and CDR2 from the germline V gene are ENHRY and SYGVKD. Trimming pared 3 bases from V and 2 bases from J, leaving 12 bases between. The CDR3 DNA is TGTGCCATCAGTGACACCAGGAACCCCACAGATACGCAGTATTTT. Residues: CAISDTRNPTDTQYF.

This clonotype turned up a few times. This CDR3 reads CASSQDRQNTEAFF. The CDR3 DNA reads as TGCGCCAGCAGCCAAGATCGACAGAACACTGAAGCTTTCTTT. V gene TRBV4-1 combines with J gene TRBJ1-1; D unclear. The CDR3 contains 14 residues. Trimming shortened V by 0 bases and J by 1 base, and 6 bases separated the two germline ends. Germline lookup yields CDR1 MGHRA and CDR2 YSYEKL.

This clonotype has just a few counts. The chain recombines TRBV6-1 with TRBJ1-4, with D unresolved. The V end lost 6 bases, the J end lost 4 bases, and 21 bases lay between the germline ends. The germline V gene has CDR1 MNHNS and CDR2 SASEGT. There are 17 residues in the CDR3. In DNA form, the CDR3 reads TGTGCCAGCAGCCGGACGGAGAATGGGCCCTATAATGAAAAACTGTTTTTT. This encodes CASSRTENGPYNEKLFF.

The V and J genes are TRBV5-4 and TRBJ2-1; 11 bases agree with TRBD2. Germline V CDR1 and CDR2: SGHNT, YYREEE (reference sequence). J was trimmed by 7 bases and V by 3 bases; bases with no gene match: 6. This CDR3 comprises 15 residues. The CDR3 region is CASSSLAGGINEQFF. The CDR3 DNA reads as TGTGCCAGCAGCTCTTTAGCGGGGGGGATAAATGAGCAGTTCTTC.

In this sample, this clonotype turned up many times. The DNA of the CDR3 is TGTGCCAGCTACGGACCCAGGGATGGCTACACCTTC. This translates into CASYGPRDGYTF. V is TRBV27 and J is TRBJ1-2, with D possibly TRBD1 on 5 matching bases. The V gene's germline CDR1 is MNHEY and CDR2 SMNVEV (reference sequence). The CDR3 consists of 12 residues. The V end lost 8 bases, the J end lost 6 bases, and 13 bases lay between the germline ends.

The rearrangement uses TRBV27 and TRBJ2-1; TRBD1 matches at 9 bases. The CDR3 runs 15 residues. V shed 8 bases and J 4 bases; nucleotides not matched to a gene: 9. CDR1 and CDR2 from the germline V gene are MNHEY and SMNVEV (reference sequence). Here the CDR3 reads CASCMGGTGYNEQFF. DNA of the CDR3: TGTGCCAGCTGTATGGGCGGGACAGGGTACAATGAGCAGTTCTTC.

The rearrangement links TRBV9 to TRBJ2-6; TRBD2 is a possible D gene (6 bases). Germline CDR1 and CDR2: SGDLS and YYNGEE. The CDR3 length is 15 residues. V was cut by 3 bases and J by 1 base, with 8 bases left in between. CDR3 amino acids: CASSAGGSGANVLTF. CDR3 in DNA: TGTGCCAGCAGCGCCGGAGGGTCTGGGGCCAACGTCCTGACTTTC.

The chain employs TRBV4-1 and TRBJ1-1; 11 nucleotides match TRBD1. The germline gives CDR1 MGHRA, CDR2 YSYEKL. Unmatched junction bases numbered 2, after V lost 4 bases and J lost 4 bases. The CDR3 loop spans 14 amino acids. CDR3 in DNA: TGCGCCAGCAGCCGAGGGACAGGGGGCACTGAAGCTTTCTTT. Translating it yields CASSRGTGGTEAFF.

The rearrangement uses TRBV3-1 and TRBJ2-1, with D perhaps matching TRBD2 (5 bases). The CDR3 has 14 residues. CDR1 and CDR2 from the germline V gene are LGHDT and YNNKEL (reference sequence). V lost 1 base and J lost 9, with 13 bases in between. CDR3 coding DNA: TGTGCCAGCAGCCAAGTTCATGAGGGCAGTGAGCAGTTCTTC. Protein sequence: CASSQVHEGSEQFF.

This clonotype has a count of ten or more. The chain's CDR3 is CAIAGGPRANVLTF. In DNA, the CDR3 is TGTGCCATCGCCGGGGGCCCGCGGGCCAACGTCCTGACTTTC. The chain has TRBV6-1 and TRBJ2-6, with D tentatively TRBD1 or TRBD2 (6 bases each). Trimming removed 10 bases at V and 5 bases at J, with 15 bases between. In germline, CDR1 is MNHNS, CDR2 SASEGT. The CDR3 is made up of 14 amino acids.

There are a few counts of this clonotype. The rearrangement links TRBV15 to TRBJ2-5; 7 bases agree with TRBD2. CDR3 length equals 16 residues. From germline, CDR1 is LNHNV and CDR2 YYDKDF (reference sequence). With V trimmed by 0 bases and J by 3 bases, 7 bases remained unmatched. CDR3 loop: CATSRDRGLAEETQYF. The CDR3 bases are TGTGCCACCAGCAGAGATCGCGGGCTAGCGGAAGAGACCCAGTACTTC.